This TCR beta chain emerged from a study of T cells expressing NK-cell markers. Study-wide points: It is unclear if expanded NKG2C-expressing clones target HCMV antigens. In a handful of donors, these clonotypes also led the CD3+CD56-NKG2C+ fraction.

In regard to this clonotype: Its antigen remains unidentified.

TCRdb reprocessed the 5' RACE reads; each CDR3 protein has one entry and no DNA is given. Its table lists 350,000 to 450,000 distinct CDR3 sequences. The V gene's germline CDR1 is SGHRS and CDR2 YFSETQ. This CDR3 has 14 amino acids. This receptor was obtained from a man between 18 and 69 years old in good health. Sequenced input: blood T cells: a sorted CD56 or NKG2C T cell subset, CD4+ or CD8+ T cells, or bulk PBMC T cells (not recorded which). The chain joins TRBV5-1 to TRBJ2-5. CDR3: CASSMDRVSETQYF.